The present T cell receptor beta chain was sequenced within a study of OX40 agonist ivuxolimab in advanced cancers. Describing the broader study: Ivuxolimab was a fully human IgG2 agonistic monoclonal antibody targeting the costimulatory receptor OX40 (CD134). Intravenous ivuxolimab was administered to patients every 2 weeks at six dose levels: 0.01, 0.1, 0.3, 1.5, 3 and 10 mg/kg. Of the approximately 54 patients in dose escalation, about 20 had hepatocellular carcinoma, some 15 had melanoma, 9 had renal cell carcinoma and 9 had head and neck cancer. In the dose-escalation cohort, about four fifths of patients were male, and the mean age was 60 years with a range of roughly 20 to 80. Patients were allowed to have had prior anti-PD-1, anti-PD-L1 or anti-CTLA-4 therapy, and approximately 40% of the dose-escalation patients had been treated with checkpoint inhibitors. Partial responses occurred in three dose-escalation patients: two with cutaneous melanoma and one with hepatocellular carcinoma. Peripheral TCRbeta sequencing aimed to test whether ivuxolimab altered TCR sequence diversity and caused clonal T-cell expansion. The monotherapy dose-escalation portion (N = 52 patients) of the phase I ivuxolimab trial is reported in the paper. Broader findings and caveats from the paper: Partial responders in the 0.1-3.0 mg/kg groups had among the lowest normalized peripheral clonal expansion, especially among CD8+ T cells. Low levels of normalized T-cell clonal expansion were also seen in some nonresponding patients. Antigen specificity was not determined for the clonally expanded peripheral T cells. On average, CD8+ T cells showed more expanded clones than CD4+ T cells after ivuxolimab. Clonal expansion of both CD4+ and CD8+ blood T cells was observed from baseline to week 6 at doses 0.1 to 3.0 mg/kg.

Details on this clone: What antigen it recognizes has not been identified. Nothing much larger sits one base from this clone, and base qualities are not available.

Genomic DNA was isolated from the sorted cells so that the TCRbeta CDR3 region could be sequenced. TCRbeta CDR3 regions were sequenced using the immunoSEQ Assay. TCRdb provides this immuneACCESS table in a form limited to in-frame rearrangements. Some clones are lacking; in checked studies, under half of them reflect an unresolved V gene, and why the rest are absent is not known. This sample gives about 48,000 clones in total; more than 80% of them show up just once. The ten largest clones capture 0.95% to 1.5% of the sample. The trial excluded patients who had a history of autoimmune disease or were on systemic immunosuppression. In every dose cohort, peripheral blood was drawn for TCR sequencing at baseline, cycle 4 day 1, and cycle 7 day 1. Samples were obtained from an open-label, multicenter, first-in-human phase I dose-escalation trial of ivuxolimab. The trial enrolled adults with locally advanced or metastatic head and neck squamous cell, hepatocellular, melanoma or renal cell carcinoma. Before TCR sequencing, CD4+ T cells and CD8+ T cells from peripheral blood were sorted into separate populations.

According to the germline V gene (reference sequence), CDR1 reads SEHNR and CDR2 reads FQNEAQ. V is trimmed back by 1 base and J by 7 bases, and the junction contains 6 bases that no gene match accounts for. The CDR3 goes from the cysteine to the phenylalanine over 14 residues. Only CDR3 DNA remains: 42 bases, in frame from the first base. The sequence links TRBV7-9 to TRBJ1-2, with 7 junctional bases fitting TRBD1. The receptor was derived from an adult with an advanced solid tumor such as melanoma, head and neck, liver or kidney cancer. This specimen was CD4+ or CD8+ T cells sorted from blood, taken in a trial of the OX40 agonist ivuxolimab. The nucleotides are TGTGCCAGCAGCTTAGGGCAGGGGGTCGGTGGCTACACCTTC. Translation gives CASSLGQGVGGYTF. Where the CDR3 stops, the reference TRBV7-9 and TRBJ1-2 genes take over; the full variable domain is DTGVSQNPRHKITKRGQNVTFRCDPISEHNRLYWYRQTLGQGPEFLTYFQNEAQLEKSRLLSDRFSAERPKGSFSTLEIQRTEQGDSAMYLCASSLGQGVGGYTFGSGTRLTVV.